Sequencing of this TCR beta chain was carried out in a study of T cells expressing NK-cell markers. There are 14 residues in the CDR3. Germline loops: CDR1 LGHNA, CDR2 YSLEER. After re-calling the 5' RACE reads, TCRdb lists one entry per CDR3 protein, DNA absent. This sample's table reports 400,000 to 550,000 distinct CDR3 sequences. The specimen sequenced was blood T cells: a sorted CD56 or NKG2C T cell subset, CD4+ or CD8+ T cells, or bulk PBMC T cells (not recorded which). The sequence derives from a woman between 18 and 70 years old in good health. The V call is TRBV4-3, the J call TRBJ2-7; the TCRdb D gene call, TRBD2, has no DNA to confirm it. The CDR3 sequence: CASSQASGSYEQYF.